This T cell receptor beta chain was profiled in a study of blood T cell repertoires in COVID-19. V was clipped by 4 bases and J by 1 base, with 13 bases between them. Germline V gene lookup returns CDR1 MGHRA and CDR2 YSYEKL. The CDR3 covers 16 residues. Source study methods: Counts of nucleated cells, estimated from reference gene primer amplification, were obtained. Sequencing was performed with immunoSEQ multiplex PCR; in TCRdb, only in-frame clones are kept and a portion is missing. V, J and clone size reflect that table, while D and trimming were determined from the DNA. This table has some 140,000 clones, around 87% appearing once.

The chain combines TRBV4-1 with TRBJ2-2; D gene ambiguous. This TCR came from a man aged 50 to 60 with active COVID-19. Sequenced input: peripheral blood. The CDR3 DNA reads TGCGCCAGCAGCCCAAAAACTCTACTGAACACCGGGGAGCTGTTTTTT. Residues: CASSPKTLLNTGELFF.